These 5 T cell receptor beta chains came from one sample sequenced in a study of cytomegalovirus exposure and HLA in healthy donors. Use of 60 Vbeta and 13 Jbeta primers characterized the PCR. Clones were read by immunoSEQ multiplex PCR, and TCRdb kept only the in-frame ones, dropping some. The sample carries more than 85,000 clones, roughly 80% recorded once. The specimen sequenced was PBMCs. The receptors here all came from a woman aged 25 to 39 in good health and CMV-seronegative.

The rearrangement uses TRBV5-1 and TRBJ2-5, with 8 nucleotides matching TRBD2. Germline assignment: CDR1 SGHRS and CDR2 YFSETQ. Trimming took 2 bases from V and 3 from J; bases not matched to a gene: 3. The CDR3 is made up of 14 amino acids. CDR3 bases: TGCGCCAGCAGCTTAGCAGCGGGGGAAGAGACCCAGTACTTC. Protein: CASSLAAGEETQYF.

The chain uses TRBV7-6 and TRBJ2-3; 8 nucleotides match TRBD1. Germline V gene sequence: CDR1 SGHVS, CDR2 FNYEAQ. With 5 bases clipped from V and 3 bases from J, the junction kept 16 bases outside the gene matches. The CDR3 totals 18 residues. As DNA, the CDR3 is TGTGCCAGCAGCGCTTTAGTACAGGGGGAAGGCGTTACAGATACGCAGTATTTT. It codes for CASSALVQGEGVTDTQYF.

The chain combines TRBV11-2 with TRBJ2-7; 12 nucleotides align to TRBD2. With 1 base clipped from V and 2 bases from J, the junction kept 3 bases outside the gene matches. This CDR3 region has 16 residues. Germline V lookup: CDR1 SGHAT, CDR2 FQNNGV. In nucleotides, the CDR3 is TGTGCCAGCAGCTTAGTGCGACTAGCGGGAGCCTACGAGCAGTACTTC. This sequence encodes CASSLVRLAGAYEQYF.

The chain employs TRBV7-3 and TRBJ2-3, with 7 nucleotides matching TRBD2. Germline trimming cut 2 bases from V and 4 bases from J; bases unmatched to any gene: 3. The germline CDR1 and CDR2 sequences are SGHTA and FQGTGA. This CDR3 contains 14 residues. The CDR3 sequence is CASSLAGVSDTQYF. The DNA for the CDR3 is TGTGCCAGCAGCTTAGCGGGAGTGTCAGATACGCAGTATTTT.

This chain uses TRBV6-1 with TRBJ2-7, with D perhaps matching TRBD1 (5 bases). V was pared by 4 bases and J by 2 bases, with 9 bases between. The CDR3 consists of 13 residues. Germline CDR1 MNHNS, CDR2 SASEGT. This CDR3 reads CASSVAGTYEQYF. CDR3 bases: TGTGCCAGCAGTGTTGCAGGGACCTACGAGCAGTACTTC.